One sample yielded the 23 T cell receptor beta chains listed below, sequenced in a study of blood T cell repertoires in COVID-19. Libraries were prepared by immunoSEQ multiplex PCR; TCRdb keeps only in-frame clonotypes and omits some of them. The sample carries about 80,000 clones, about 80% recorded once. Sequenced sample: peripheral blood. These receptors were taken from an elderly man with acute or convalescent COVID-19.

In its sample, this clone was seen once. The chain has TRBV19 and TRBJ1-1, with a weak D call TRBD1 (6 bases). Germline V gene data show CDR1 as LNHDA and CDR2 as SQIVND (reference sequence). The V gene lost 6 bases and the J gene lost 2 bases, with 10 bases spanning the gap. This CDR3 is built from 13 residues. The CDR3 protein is CASRYRDNTEAFF. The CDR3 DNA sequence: TGTGCCAGTAGATACAGGGATAACACTGAAGCTTTCTTT.

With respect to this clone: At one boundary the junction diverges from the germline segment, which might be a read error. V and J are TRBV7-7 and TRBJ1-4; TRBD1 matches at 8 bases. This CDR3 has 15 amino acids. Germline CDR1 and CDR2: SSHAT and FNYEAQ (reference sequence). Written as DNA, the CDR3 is TGTGCTAGCAGCTCATCGACAGGGGTCAATGAAAAACTGTTTTTT. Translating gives CASSSSTGVNEKLFF. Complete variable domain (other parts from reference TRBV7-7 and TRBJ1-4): GAGVSQSPRYKVTKRGQDVTLRCDPISSHATLYWYQQALGQGPEFLTYFNYEAQPDKSGLPSDRFSAERPEGSISTLTIQRTEQRDSAMYRCASSSSTGVNEKLFFGSGTQLSVL.

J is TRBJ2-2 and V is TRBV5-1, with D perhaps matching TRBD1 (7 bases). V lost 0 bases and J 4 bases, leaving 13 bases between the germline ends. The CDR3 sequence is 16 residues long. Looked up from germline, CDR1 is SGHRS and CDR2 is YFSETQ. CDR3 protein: CASSLAGQGGTGELFF. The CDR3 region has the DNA TGCGCCAGCAGCTTGGCCGGGCAGGGGGGCACCGGGGAGCTGTTTTTT. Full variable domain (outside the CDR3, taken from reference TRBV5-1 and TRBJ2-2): KAGVTQTPRYLIKTRGQQVTLSCSPISGHRSVSWYQQTPGQGLQFLFEYFSETQRNKGNFPGRFSGRQFSNSRSEMNVSTLELGDSALYLCASSLAGQGGTGELFFGEGSRLTVL.

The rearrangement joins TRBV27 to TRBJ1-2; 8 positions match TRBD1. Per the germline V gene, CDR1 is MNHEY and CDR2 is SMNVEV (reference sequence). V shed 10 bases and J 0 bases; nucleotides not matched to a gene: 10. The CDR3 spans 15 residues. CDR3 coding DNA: TGTGCCAACACCGGACAGGGAAACCCTAACTATGGCTACACCTTC. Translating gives CANTGQGNPNYGYTF.

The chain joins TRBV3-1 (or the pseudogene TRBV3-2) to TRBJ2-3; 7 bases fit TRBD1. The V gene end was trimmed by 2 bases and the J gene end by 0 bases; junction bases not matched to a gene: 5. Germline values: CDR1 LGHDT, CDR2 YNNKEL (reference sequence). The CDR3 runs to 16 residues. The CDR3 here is CASSQWGTASTDTQYF. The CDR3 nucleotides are TGTGCCAGCAGCCAATGGGGGACAGCTAGCACAGATACGCAGTATTTT.

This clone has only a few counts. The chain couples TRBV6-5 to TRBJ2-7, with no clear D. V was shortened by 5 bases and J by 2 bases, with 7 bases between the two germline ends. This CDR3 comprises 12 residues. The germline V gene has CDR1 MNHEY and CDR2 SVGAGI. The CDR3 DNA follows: TGTGCCAGCAGTCTAGTCCCCTACGAGCAGTACTTC. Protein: CASSLVPYEQYF.

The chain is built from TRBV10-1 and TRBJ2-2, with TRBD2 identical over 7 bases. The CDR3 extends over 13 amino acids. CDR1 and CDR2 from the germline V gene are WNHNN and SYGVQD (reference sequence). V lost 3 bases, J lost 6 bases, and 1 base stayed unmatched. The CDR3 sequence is CASSDGGAGELFF. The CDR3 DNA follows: TGCGCCAGCAGTGATGGGGGGGCCGGGGAGCTGTTTTTT.

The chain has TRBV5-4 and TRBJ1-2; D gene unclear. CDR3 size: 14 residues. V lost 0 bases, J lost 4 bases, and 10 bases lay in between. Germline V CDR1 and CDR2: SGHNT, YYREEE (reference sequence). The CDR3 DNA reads TGTGCCAGCAGCTTGGATCCGGGGAGCTATGGCTACACCTTC. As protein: CASSLDPGSYGYTF.

CDR3 protein: CAWSAGQGNSPLHF. DNA of the CDR3: TGTGCCTGGAGTGCGGGACAGGGGAATTCACCCCTCCACTTT. The chain is built from TRBV30 and TRBJ1-6; 10 nucleotides align to TRBD1. V lost 1 base to trimming and J lost 7 bases; unmatched junction nucleotides: 1. The CDR3 is 14 residues long. Germline CDR1 and CDR2: GTSNPN and SVGIG (reference sequence).

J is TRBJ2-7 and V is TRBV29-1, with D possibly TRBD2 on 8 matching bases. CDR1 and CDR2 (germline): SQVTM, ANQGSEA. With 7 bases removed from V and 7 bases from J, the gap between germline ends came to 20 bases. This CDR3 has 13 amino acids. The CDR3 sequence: CSAGGGQPIEQYF. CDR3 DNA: TGCAGCGCCGGGGGGGGACAGCCGATAGAGCAGTACTTC.

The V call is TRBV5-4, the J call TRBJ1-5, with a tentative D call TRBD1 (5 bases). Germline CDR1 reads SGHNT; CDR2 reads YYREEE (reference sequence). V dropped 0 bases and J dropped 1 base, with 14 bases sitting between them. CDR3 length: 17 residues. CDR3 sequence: CASSLGGPGLSNQPQHF. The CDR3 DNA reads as TGTGCCAGCAGCTTGGGGGGTCCAGGGTTGAGCAATCAGCCCCAGCATTTT.

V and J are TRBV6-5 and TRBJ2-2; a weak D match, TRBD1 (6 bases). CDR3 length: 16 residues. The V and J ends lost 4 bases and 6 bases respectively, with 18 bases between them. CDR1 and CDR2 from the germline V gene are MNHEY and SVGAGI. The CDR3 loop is CASSSPSARGSGELFF. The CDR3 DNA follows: TGTGCCAGCAGTTCACCGAGTGCCAGGGGTTCCGGGGAGCTGTTTTTT.

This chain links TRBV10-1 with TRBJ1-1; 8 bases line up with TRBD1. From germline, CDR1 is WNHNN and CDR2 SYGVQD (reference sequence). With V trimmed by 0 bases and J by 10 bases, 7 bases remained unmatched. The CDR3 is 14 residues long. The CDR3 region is CASSESGRGRGAFF. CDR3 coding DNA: TGCGCCAGCAGTGAGTCGGGCAGGGGGCGCGGAGCTTTCTTT.

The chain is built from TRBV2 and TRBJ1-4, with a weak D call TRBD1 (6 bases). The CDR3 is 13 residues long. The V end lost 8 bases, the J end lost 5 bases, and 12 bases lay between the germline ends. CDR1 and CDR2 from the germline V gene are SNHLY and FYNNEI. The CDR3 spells CASVRDKNEKLFF. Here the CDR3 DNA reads TGTGCCAGCGTCCGGGACAAGAATGAAAAACTGTTTTTT. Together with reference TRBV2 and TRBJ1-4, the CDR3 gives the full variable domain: EPEVTQTPSHQVTQMGQEVILRCVPISNHLYFYWYRQILGQKVEFLVSFYNNEISEKSEIFDDQFSVERPDGSNFTLKIRSTKLEDSAMYFCASVRDKNEKLFFGSGTQLSVL.

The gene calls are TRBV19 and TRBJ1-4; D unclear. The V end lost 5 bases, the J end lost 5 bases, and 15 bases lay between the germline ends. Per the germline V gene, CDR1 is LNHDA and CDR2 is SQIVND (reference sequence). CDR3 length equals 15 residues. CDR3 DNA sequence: TGTGCCAGTAGTTCCCAGCCACAGCCAAATGAAAAACTGTTTTTT. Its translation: CASSSQPQPNEKLFF.

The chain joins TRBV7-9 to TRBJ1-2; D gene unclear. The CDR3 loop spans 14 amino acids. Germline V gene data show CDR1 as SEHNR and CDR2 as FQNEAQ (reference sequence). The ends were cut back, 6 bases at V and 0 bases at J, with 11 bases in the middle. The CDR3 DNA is TGTGCCAGCAGTTCATCGACACCTAACTATGGCTACACCTTC. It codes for CASSSSTPNYGYTF.

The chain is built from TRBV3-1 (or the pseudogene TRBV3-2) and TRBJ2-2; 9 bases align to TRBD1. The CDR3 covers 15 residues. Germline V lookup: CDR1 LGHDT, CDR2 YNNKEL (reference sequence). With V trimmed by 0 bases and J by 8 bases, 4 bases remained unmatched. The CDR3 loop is CASSQDGTGTGELFF. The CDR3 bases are TGTGCCAGCAGCCAAGATGGGACAGGGACTGGGGAGCTGTTTTTT.

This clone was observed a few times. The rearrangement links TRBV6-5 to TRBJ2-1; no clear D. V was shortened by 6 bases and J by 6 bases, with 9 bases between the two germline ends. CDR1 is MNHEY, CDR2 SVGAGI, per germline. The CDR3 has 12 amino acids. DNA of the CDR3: TGTGCCAGCAGGGCTCAAACCAATGAGCAGTTCTTC. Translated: CASRAQTNEQFF.

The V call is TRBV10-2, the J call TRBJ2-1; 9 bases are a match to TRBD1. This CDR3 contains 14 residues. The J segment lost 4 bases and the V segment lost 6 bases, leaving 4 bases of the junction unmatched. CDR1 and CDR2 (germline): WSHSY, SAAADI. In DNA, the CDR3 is TGCGCCAGCAGGACCGGGACAGGGTACAATGAGCAGTTCTTC. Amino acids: CASRTGTGYNEQFF.

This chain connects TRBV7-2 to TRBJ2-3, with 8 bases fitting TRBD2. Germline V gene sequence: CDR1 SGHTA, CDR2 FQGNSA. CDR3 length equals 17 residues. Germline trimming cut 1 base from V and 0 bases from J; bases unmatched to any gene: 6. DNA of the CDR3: TGTGCCAGCAGCTTAGGGCGGCGGGGGGTTAGCACAGATACGCAGTATTTT. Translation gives CASSLGRRGVSTDTQYF.

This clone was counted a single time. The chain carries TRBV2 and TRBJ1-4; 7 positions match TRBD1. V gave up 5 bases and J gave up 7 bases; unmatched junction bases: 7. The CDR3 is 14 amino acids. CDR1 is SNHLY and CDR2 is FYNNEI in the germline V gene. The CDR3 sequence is CASSRQGDAEKLFF. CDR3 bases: TGTGCCAGCAGTCGACAGGGAGACGCTGAAAAACTGTTTTTT.

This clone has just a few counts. The CDR3 is CASSLPGQSSYNSPLHF. CDR3 DNA sequence: TGTGCCAGCAGCCTCCCTGGCCAAAGCTCCTATAATTCACCCCTCCACTTT. The rearrangement links TRBV7-2 to TRBJ1-6; D gene unclear. CDR1 and CDR2 (germline): SGHTA, FQGNSA. This CDR3 region has 17 residues. Trimming removed 5 bases at V and 0 bases at J, with 14 bases between.

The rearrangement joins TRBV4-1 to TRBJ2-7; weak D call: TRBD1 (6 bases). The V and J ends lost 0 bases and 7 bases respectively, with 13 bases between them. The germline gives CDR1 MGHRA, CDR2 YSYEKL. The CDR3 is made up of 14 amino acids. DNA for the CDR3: TGCGCCAGCAGCCAAGATACAGGGCATCGGGAGCAGTACTTC. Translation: CASSQDTGHREQYF.